What follows are 32 T cell receptor beta chains derived from one specimen sequenced in a study of cytotoxic CD8 clonotypes in ibrutinib-treated CLL. The repertoire was sequenced with immunoSEQ multiplex PCR; TCRdb's copy has only in-frame clones and lacks some. The sample has tens of thousands of clones; about 82% are singletons. Sequencing used PBMCs, obtained before ibrutinib treatment. The receptors come from a human donor with chronic lymphocytic leukemia.

This chain uses TRBV19 with TRBJ1-5; 11 nucleotides agree with TRBD1. The CDR3 totals 19 residues. Germline-derived CDR1 and CDR2 are LNHDA and SQIVND (reference sequence). V was pared by 7 bases and J by 2 bases, with 16 bases of the junction left unmatched. DNA for the CDR3: TGTGCCAGTATCCCACACGGTGGGACAGGGGGATGTTGCAATCAGCCCCAGCATTTT. Its translation is CASIPHGGTGGCCNQPQHF.

The V call is TRBV5-1, the J call TRBJ1-4, with D uncertain. The CDR3 loop spans 13 amino acids. Germline values: CDR1 SGHRS, CDR2 YFSETQ. Trimming removed 0 bases at V and 8 bases at J, with 8 bases between. CDR3 sequence (DNA): TGCGCCAGCAGCTTGGTAGGGAGCGAAAAACTGTTTTTT. Translated, it gives CASSLVGSEKLFF.

The rearrangement links TRBV9 to TRBJ1-3; D might be TRBD1 (5 bases). The germline V gene encodes CDR1 SGDLS and CDR2 YYNGEE. The V gene lost 0 bases and the J gene lost 5 bases, with 12 bases spanning the gap. The CDR3 sequence is 15 residues long. CDR3 sequence: CASSVDPGSRNTIYF. DNA for the CDR3: TGTGCCAGCAGCGTAGACCCAGGGTCAAGAAACACCATATATTTT.

This rearrangement joins TRBV6-5 to TRBJ1-1; the D gene is possibly TRBD1 (5 bases). Germline assignment: CDR1 MNHEY and CDR2 SVGAGI. The CDR3 sequence is 15 residues long. The V and J ends lost 0 bases and 4 bases respectively, with 12 bases between them. The CDR3 nucleotides are TGTGCCAGCAGTTACTCGTCAGGGCCCGGCACTGAAGCTTTCTTT. It yields the protein CASSYSSGPGTEAFF.

The chain links TRBV7-9 to TRBJ1-1; 7 nucleotides agree with TRBD1. Germline trimming cut 5 bases from V and 0 bases from J; bases unmatched to any gene: 6. Germline V gene data show CDR1 as SEHNR and CDR2 as FQNEAQ (reference sequence). The CDR3 covers 15 residues. As DNA, the CDR3 is TGTGCCAGCAGCAGGGGACAGCGCGTGAACACTGAAGCTTTCTTT. Translation: CASSRGQRVNTEAFF.

The chain combines TRBV27 with TRBJ2-7, with 8 bases fitting TRBD1. V gave up 2 bases and J gave up 3 bases; unmatched junction bases: 9. Germline CDR1 is MNHEY and CDR2 is SMNVEV (reference sequence). The CDR3 runs 16 residues. The CDR3 loop is CASSLKGTGRGYEQYF. The CDR3 DNA follows: TGTGCCAGCAGTTTAAAGGGGACAGGCCGCGGCTACGAGCAGTACTTC.

This chain connects TRBV30 to TRBJ1-1; D is unclear. The CDR3 has 13 residues. Germline values: CDR1 GTSNPN, CDR2 SVGIG (reference sequence). V shed 4 bases and J shed 5 bases, with 14 bases lying between them. CDR3 region: CAWTPGGRTEAFF. The CDR3 DNA sequence: TGTGCCTGGACCCCGGGAGGGAGAACTGAAGCTTTCTTT.

This chain uses TRBV18 with TRBJ1-1; 8 bases map to TRBD1. V shed 4 bases, J shed 0 bases, and the junction held 7 bases outside the gene matches. CDR1 KGHSH and CDR2 LQKENI come from the germline V gene. This CDR3 is 16 amino acids long. CDR3 sequence (DNA): TGTGCCAGCTCACGGGTCGGGACAGGCTTGAACACTGAAGCTTTCTTT. Translation gives CASSRVGTGLNTEAFF.

The rearrangement links TRBV15 to TRBJ1-2; D ambiguous. This CDR3 has 17 residues. Germline values: CDR1 LNHNV, CDR2 YYDKDF (reference sequence). The V end was cut by 2 bases, the J end by 2 bases, with 18 bases between. CDR3 residues: CATSRPLQGNINYGYTF. CDR3 in DNA: TGTGCCACCAGCAGACCGCTACAAGGAAATATAAACTATGGCTACACCTTC. The whole variable domain, filled in from reference TRBV15 and TRBJ1-2, reads DAMVIQNPRYQVTQFGKPVTLSCSQTLNHNVMYWYQQKSSQAPKLLFHYYDKDFNNEADTPDNFQSRRPNTSFCFLDIRSPGLGDTAMYLCATSRPLQGNINYGYTFGSGTRLTVV.

This rearrangement joins TRBV18 to TRBJ1-5; tentative D call: TRBD1 (6 bases). V dropped 6 bases and J dropped 2 bases, with 11 bases sitting between them. Germline CDR1 reads KGHSH; CDR2 reads LQKENI. This CDR3 spans 14 amino acids. DNA for the CDR3: TGTGCCAGCTCGACAGGCCTAGGCAATCAGCCCCAGCATTTT. This encodes CASSTGLGNQPQHF.

The V and J genes are TRBV7-2 and TRBJ2-5; 8 nucleotides agree with TRBD1. The CDR3 contains 14 residues. Trimming cost V 5 bases and J 2 bases; bases outside gene matches: 4. The germline CDR1 and CDR2 sequences are SGHTA and FQGNSA. CDR3 DNA sequence: TGTGCCAGCAGCCCGTACAGGGGGCAAGAGACCCAGTACTTC. Its translation is CASSPYRGQETQYF.

The rearrangement uses TRBV7-3 and TRBJ2-5; D is unclear. CDR1 and CDR2 (germline): SGHTA, FQGTGA. The CDR3 totals 14 residues. V lost 2 bases to trimming and J lost 5 bases, with 12 bases between them. The CDR3 sequence is CASSLSGLGETQYF. CDR3 sequence (DNA): TGTGCCAGCAGCTTATCCGGATTAGGGGAGACCCAGTACTTC.

The chain couples TRBV19 to TRBJ2-3; D is undetermined. V was shortened by 1 base and J by 3 bases, with 17 bases between the two germline ends. Germline CDR1 LNHDA, CDR2 SQIVND (reference sequence). The CDR3 runs to 17 residues. CDR3 region: CASSIGLFGIFTDTQYF. In DNA form, the CDR3 reads TGTGCCAGTAGTATAGGTCTCTTTGGGATTTTTACAGATACGCAGTATTTT.

This chain links TRBV11-2 with TRBJ2-1; 12 positions agree with TRBD1. CDR1 is SGHAT and CDR2 is FQNNGV in the germline V gene. With V trimmed by 5 bases and J by 10 bases, 12 bases remained unmatched. The CDR3 loop spans 16 amino acids. The CDR3 DNA reads as TGTGCCAGCAGCCCAAATGGGGACAGGGGGCTATGGGAGCAGTTCTTC. The encoded protein is CASSPNGDRGLWEQFF.

V and J are TRBV9 and TRBJ2-7; maybe TRBD2 (6 bases). The CDR3 spans 14 residues. Per germline, CDR1 SGDLS and CDR2 YYNGEE. With 1 base removed from V and 2 bases from J, the gap between germline ends came to 10 bases. The CDR3 DNA reads as TGTGCCAGCAGCGTAACGGGGGACCCCTACGAGCAGTACTTC. This encodes CASSVTGDPYEQYF.

This chain connects TRBV28 to TRBJ1-5; D ambiguous. V lost 8 bases and J lost 5, with 10 bases in between. The germline V gene has CDR1 MDHEN and CDR2 SYDVKM. The CDR3 totals 12 residues. Here the CDR3 DNA reads TGTGCCAGCCGCGATCCCCATCAGCCCCAGCATTTT. This codes for CASRDPHQPQHF. Combining the CDR3 with reference TRBV28 and TRBJ1-5 gives the whole variable domain DVKVTQSSRYLVKRTGEKVFLECVQDMDHENMFWYRQDPGLGLRLIYFSYDVKMKEKGDIPEGYSVSREKKERFSLILESASTNQTSMYLCASRDPHQPQHFGDGTRLSIL.

V is TRBV15 and J is TRBJ1-1; D possibly corresponds to TRBD1 (5 bases). Per germline, CDR1 LNHNV and CDR2 YYDKDF (reference sequence). Trimming shortened V by 0 bases and J by 1 base, and 15 bases separated the two germline ends. CDR3 size: 17 residues. CDR3 coding DNA: TGTGCCACCAGCAGAGAGGCAGGCGCGGGGGGGAACACTGAAGCTTTCTTT. It is translated as CATSREAGAGGNTEAFF.

V usage is TRBV19 and J usage is TRBJ1-2, with D uncertain. The CDR3 has 15 amino acids. Germline V lookup: CDR1 LNHDA, CDR2 SQIVND (reference sequence). Trimming shortened V by 1 base and J by 8 bases, and 17 bases separated the two germline ends. Written as DNA, the CDR3 is TGTGCCAGTAGTATAGCCTACAAGGGTTCTGGGGGCTACACCTTC. It yields the protein CASSIAYKGSGGYTF.

In nucleotides, the CDR3 is TGCAGCGTTGGACAGGGGGCGGATGAAAAACTGTTTTTT. Translating gives CSVGQGADEKLFF. The V gene is TRBV29-1, the J gene TRBJ1-4; 10 nucleotides line up with TRBD1. Germline lookup yields CDR1 SQVTM and CDR2 ANQGSEA. CDR3 length: 13 amino acids. The junction had 2 bases not matched to a gene; V was cut back by 4 bases and J by 6 bases.

The chain links TRBV28 to TRBJ1-3; D may be TRBD1 (5 bases). Germline CDR1 reads MDHEN; CDR2 reads SYDVKM. Trimming removed 8 bases from V and 0 bases from J, with 11 bases in between. The length of the CDR3 is 14 residues. The CDR3 sequence: CASFLQGSGNTIYF. CDR3 DNA sequence: TGTGCCAGCTTCCTCCAGGGCTCTGGAAACACCATATATTTT.

The chain joins TRBV11-2 to TRBJ2-5; 11 bases are shared with TRBD1. The CDR3 contains 18 residues. Germline V gives CDR1 SGHAT, CDR2 FQNNGV. V lost 7 bases to trimming and J lost 1 base; unmatched junction nucleotides: 14. Here the CDR3 DNA reads TGTGCCAGCACCTATACCTCCCGGACAGGGGGCCTCCAAGAGACCCAGTACTTC. Translating it yields CASTYTSRTGGLQETQYF.

This clone is a singleton in its sample. The chain employs TRBV19 and TRBJ2-3; 10 bases fit TRBD2. Germline CDR1 and CDR2: LNHDA and SQIVND (reference sequence). The CDR3 is made up of 11 amino acids. CDR3 in amino acids: CSSGSLDTQYF. DNA of the CDR3: TGTTCTAGCGGGAGTCTAGATACGCAGTATTTT. Based on the CDR3 plus reference TRBV19 and TRBJ2-3, the full variable domain is DGGITQSPKYLFRKEGQNVTLSCEQNLNHDAMYWYRQDPGQGLRLIYYSQIVNDFQKGDIAEGYSVSREKKESFPLTVTSAQKNPTAFYLCSSGSLDTQYFGPGTRLTVL.

The chain has TRBV28 and TRBJ2-7; 9 nucleotides line up with TRBD1. Losses at the gene ends were 3 bases for V and 2 bases for J; bases not matched to a gene: 5. The CDR3 length is 15 residues. Germline V lookup: CDR1 MDHEN, CDR2 SYDVKM. In DNA, the CDR3 is TGTGCCAGCAGTTTTACGGACAGGGGTGCCTACGAGCAGTACTTC. Protein product: CASSFTDRGAYEQYF. The whole variable domain, filled in from reference TRBV28 and TRBJ2-7, reads DVKVTQSSRYLVKRTGEKVFLECVQDMDHENMFWYRQDPGLGLRLIYFSYDVKMKEKGDIPEGYSVSREKKERFSLILESASTNQTSMYLCASSFTDRGAYEQYFGPGTRLTVT.

This chain links TRBV7-2 with TRBJ2-1; no definite D call. Trimming removed 1 base at V and 0 bases at J, with 7 bases between. Germline V CDR1 and CDR2: SGHTA, FQGNSA. The CDR3 is 15 amino acids. CDR3 in amino acids: CASSLDFYSYNEQFF. In nucleotides, the CDR3 is TGTGCCAGCAGCTTAGACTTTTACTCCTACAATGAGCAGTTCTTC.

The chain employs TRBV29-1 and TRBJ1-1; D ambiguous. Germline lookup yields CDR1 SQVTM and CDR2 ANQGSEA. The CDR3 spans 13 residues. Trimming cost V 1 base and J 2 bases, with 8 bases left between them. The CDR3 DNA follows: TGCAGCGTTGAAGGGCAGGTTAACACTGAAGCTTTCTTT. Protein: CSVEGQVNTEAFF.

The chain joins TRBV7-9 to TRBJ1-5, with D maybe TRBD1 (5 bases). The CDR3 sequence is 12 residues long. Trimming took 8 bases from V and 3 from J, leaving 8 bases between them. CDR1 and CDR2 (germline): SEHNR, FQNEAQ (reference sequence). CDR3 residues: CASQGDNQPQHF. The CDR3 coding sequence is TGTGCCAGCCAAGGGGACAATCAGCCCCAGCATTTT.

The V call is TRBV9, the J call TRBJ1-2; 7 nucleotides agree with TRBD1. The junction had 11 bases not matched to a gene; V was cut back by 4 bases and J by 8 bases. CDR3 length: 14 residues. The germline CDR1 and CDR2 sequences are SGDLS and YYNGEE. The CDR3 sequence: CASSPQLTGSGYTF. The DNA for the CDR3 is TGTGCCAGCAGCCCCCAATTGACAGGGAGCGGCTACACCTTC.

The CDR3 loop reads CASKGQGDPYEQYF. The CDR3, as DNA: TGTGCCAGCAAGGGACAGGGGGATCCCTACGAGCAGTACTTC. The chain recombines TRBV6-8 with TRBJ2-7, with 11 bases identical to TRBD1. With 7 bases clipped from V and 2 bases from J, the junction kept 4 bases outside the gene matches. The CDR3 length is 14 residues. Germline CDR1 is MNHGY and CDR2 is SAAAGT.

The gene calls are TRBV7-8 and TRBJ1-2; 7 positions match TRBD1. With V trimmed by 5 bases and J by 4 bases, 4 bases remained unmatched. This CDR3 region has 13 residues. Germline V lookup: CDR1 SGHVS, CDR2 FQNEAQ. CDR3 bases: TGTGCCAGCAGCAAAGGGACAGCCTATGGCTACACCTTC. This translates into CASSKGTAYGYTF.

The genes are TRBV5-1 and TRBJ1-2; a possible D gene is TRBD1 (5 bases). V lost 3 bases and J 5 bases, leaving 17 bases between the germline ends. The germline V gene has CDR1 SGHRS and CDR2 YFSETQ. The CDR3 covers 15 residues. The CDR3 is CASSWGTTTGYGYTF. CDR3 nucleotide sequence: TGCGCCAGCAGCTGGGGGACGACGACGGGATATGGCTACACCTTC.

The rearrangement joins TRBV6-5 to TRBJ1-5; D not certain. The germline V gene encodes CDR1 MNHEY and CDR2 SVGAGI. The CDR3 extends over 14 amino acids. V was pared by 2 bases and J by 5 bases, with 10 bases between. The DNA of the CDR3 is TGTGCCAGCAGTTACGGTGGGCAAGATCAGCCCCAGCATTTT. This gives the protein CASSYGGQDQPQHF.

This chain uses TRBV10-3 with TRBJ1-1, with 9 bases fitting TRBD1. CDR3 length: 12 amino acids. J was trimmed by 2 bases and V by 9 bases; bases with no gene match: 1. Germline CDR1 reads ENHRY; CDR2 reads SYGVKD. The chain's CDR3 is CAMGQGNTEAFF. In DNA form, the CDR3 reads TGTGCCATGGGACAGGGAAACACTGAAGCTTTCTTT.